The 6 T cell receptor beta chains below all came from one sample that was sequenced in a study of control samples from healthy donors and cancer patients. Profiling relied on immunoSEQ multiplex PCR, and the TCRdb table lists in-frame clones only, not all of them. The sample has roughly 120,000 clones, approximately 90% seen once. The sample consisted of PBMCs. These receptors were collected from a woman aged 55-70 years with lung cancer.

This chain uses TRBV5-5 with TRBJ1-6, with D hard to call. Trimming cost V 3 bases and J 5 bases, with 15 bases left between them. In germline, CDR1 is SGHKS, CDR2 YYEKEE (reference sequence). The CDR3 has 16 residues. The CDR3 nucleotides are TGTGCCAGCAGCTCGGCGCCGTGGTGGGATAATTCACCCCTCCACTTT. Translation gives CASSSAPWWDNSPLHF.

V gene TRBV7-2 combines with J gene TRBJ2-7, with a tentative D call TRBD2 (7 bases). V was shortened by 4 bases and J by 4 bases, with 14 bases between the two germline ends. The CDR3 consists of 14 residues. Germline V gene lookup returns CDR1 SGHTA and CDR2 FQGNSA. This CDR3 is CASSSEGGLYEQYF. Here the CDR3 DNA reads TGTGCCAGCAGCTCCGAGGGGGGGTTGTACGAGCAGTACTTC.

The CDR3 reads CASSTTSAGSYEQYF. The DNA for the CDR3 is TGTGCCAGTAGTACTACTTCGGCAGGATCCTACGAGCAGTACTTC. This chain links TRBV19 with TRBJ2-7; unclear D gene. With 4 bases removed from V and 1 base from J, the gap between germline ends came to 14 bases. The CDR3 has 15 residues. In germline, CDR1 is LNHDA, CDR2 SQIVND (reference sequence).

To note about this clone: The junction shows a germline mismatch at one end, possibly a read error. The chain couples TRBV6-1 to TRBJ1-4; possible D gene TRBD1, 5 bases. Germline lookup yields CDR1 MNHNS and CDR2 SASEGT. This CDR3 region has 14 residues. CDR3 DNA: TGTGCCAGCAGAGAAGGGGCGGGTAATGAAAAACTGTTTTTT. It translates to CASREGAGNEKLFF.

This clone was detected once. The chain links TRBV2 to TRBJ2-3; 13 bases match TRBD2. V lost 4 bases, J lost 7 bases, and 8 bases stayed unmatched. The germline V gene encodes CDR1 SNHLY and CDR2 FYNNEI. The CDR3 has 16 residues. The CDR3 loop reads CASSAPGLAGINTQYF. The CDR3 region has the DNA TGTGCCAGCAGTGCGCCGGGACTAGCGGGGATAAATACGCAGTATTTT.

V gene TRBV5-1 combines with J gene TRBJ2-6, with a possible D match to TRBD1 (5 bases). The V end lost 0 bases, the J end lost 1 base, and 17 bases lay between the germline ends. The length of the CDR3 is 19 residues. Looked up from germline, CDR1 is SGHRS and CDR2 is YFSETQ. The CDR3 region is CASSLASIGELSGANVLTF. The CDR3 DNA follows: TGCGCCAGCAGCTTGGCCTCAATAGGGGAATTATCTGGGGCCAACGTCCTGACTTTC.